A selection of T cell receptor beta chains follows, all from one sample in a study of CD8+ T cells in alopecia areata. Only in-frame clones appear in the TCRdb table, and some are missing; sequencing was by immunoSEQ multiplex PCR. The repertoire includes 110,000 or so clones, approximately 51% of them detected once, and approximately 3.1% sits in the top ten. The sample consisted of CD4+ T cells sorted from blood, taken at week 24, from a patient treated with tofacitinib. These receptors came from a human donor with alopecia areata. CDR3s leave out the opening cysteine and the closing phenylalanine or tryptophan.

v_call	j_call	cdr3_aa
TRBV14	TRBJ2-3	ASSQDRATDTQY
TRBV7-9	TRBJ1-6	ASSRQRSPLH
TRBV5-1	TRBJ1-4	ASGPATNEKLF
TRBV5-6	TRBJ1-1	ASSLAAGGAF
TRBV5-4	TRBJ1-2	ASSFDRGDGYT
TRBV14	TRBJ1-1	ASSRQGAIGTEAF
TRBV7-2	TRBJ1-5	ASSPGGDARPQH
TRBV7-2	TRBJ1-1	ASSLTGGPNTEAF
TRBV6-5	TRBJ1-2	ASSKGPGGHYGYT
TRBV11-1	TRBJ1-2	ASSPRTTYGYT
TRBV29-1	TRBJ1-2	SVSPGAGGYT
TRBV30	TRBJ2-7	AWSGAGRVGYEQY
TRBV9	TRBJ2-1	ASSVSPAGNEQF
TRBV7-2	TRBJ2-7	ASAGAYEQY
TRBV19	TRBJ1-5	ASSTLLTGGVQPQH
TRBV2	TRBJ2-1	ASSELGAGVAHNEQF
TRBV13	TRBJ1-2	ASSLGGASGYGYT
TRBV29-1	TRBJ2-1	SVRLPGGSSEQF
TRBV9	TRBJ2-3	ASSGTSGGVTDTQY
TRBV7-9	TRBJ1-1	ASSFTLGFGGTEAF
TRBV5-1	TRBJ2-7	ASSLVDGKQY
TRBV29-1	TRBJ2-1	SVAGAPGSYNEQF
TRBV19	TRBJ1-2	ASIQDRQANYGYT